Listed below are T cell receptor beta chains from one sample, sequenced in a study of beta chain features in type 1 diabetes. The method was immunoSEQ multiplex PCR; TCRdb's version includes in-frame clones alone and lacks a portion of them. Among roughly 370,000 clones, roughly 13% were seen once, and the ten largest hold about 0.04%. Sequencing was done on a sample of naive CD4+ T cells from blood. Receptor source: a man younger than 45 in good health. Each CDR3 is given with its conserved first and last residue. A D gene is named only where the DNA matches it firmly. The size field is filled for only some rows; it gives once, few, many or a size class.

V gene,CDR3 length,J gene,clone size,D gene,CDR3 protein,CDR3 DNA
TRBV14,13,TRBJ2-2,few,-,CASSQGLTGELFF,TGTGCCAGCAGCCAAGGTCTCACCGGGGAGCTGTTTTTT
TRBV19,17,TRBJ2-1,-,-,CASSMTPPGRADNEQFF,TGTGCCAGTAGTATGACACCGCCGGGCCGGGCCGACAATGAGCAGTTCTTC
TRBV7-2,15,TRBJ2-3,-,TRBD2,CASSPSGLSTDTQYF,TGTGCCAGCAGCCCTAGCGGCCTGAGCACAGATACGCAGTATTTT
TRBV7-9,13,TRBJ2-5,-,TRBD1,CASTGQGFETQYF,TGTGCCAGCACCGGACAGGGATTCGAGACCCAGTACTTC
TRBV18,14,TRBJ2-3,once,-,CASSPSKGEVTQYF,TGTGCCAGCTCACCCTCGAAAGGGGAGGTTACGCAGTATTTT
TRBV5-1,16,TRBJ2-4,few,TRBD2,CASSLGSSGTKNIQYF,TGCGCCAGCAGCTTGGGGTCTAGCGGGACCAAAAACATTCAGTACTTC
TRBV30,13,TRBJ1-5,few,TRBD1,CAWTGQGSQPQHF,TGTGCCTGGACCGGACAGGGTAGTCAGCCCCAGCATTTT
TRBV29-1,14,TRBJ2-3,few,-,CSVEEEGYADTQYF,TGCAGCGTTGAAGAGGAAGGGTATGCAGATACGCAGTATTTT
TRBV7-2,14,TRBJ2-3,few,TRBD2,CASSPGTSGPGQYF,TGTGCCAGCAGCCCCGGGACTAGCGGGCCTGGGCAGTATTTT
TRBV19,12,TRBJ1-2,-,-,CASSAGTDGYTF,TGTGCCAGTAGTGCGGGGACGGATGGCTACACCTTC
TRBV7-9,13,TRBJ1-1,-,-,CASLVKANTEAFF,TGTGCCAGCTTAGTCAAAGCGAACACTGAAGCTTTCTTT
TRBV30,13,TRBJ1-1,-,-,CAWSLGLNTEAFF,TGTGCCTGGAGTCTGGGATTGAACACTGAAGCTTTCTTT
TRBV18,16,TRBJ2-1,few,-,CASSPLAPSSYNEQFF,TGTGCCAGCTCTCCCCTAGCGCCAAGCTCCTACAATGAGCAGTTCTTC
TRBV30,14,TRBJ2-1,few,-,CAWSVVGGNNEQFF,TGTGCCTGGAGTGTTGTAGGGGGTAACAATGAGCAGTTCTTC
TRBV18,15,TRBJ2-5,few,-,CASSPPGVSEETQYF,TGTGCCAGCTCACCACCGGGTGTTAGCGAGGAGACCCAGTACTTC
TRBV14,15,TRBJ2-3,-,-,CASSRRGGITDTQYF,TGTGCCAGCAGCCGCAGGGGCGGGATAACAGATACGCAGTATTTT
TRBV7-9,16,TRBJ2-1,few,-,CASESLVDGSYNEQFF,TGTGCCAGCGAATCCCTAGTTGACGGCTCCTACAATGAGCAGTTCTTC
TRBV18,14,TRBJ2-5,few,-,CASSPAGYQETQYF,TGTGCCAGCTCACCAGCGGGGTACCAAGAGACCCAGTACTTC
TRBV25-1,14,TRBJ1-2,-,TRBD1,CASRETGGIVGYTF,TGTGCCAGCAGGGAGACAGGGGGCATAGTAGGCTACACCTTC
TRBV6-1,17,TRBJ2-3,-,TRBD2,CASSGLAGIPSTDTQYF,TGTGCCAGCAGTGGGCTAGCGGGTATACCTAGCACAGATACGCAGTATTTT
TRBV5-1,14,TRBJ2-1,few,-,CASSLGQNYNEQFF,TGCGCCAGCAGCTTGGGACAAAACTACAATGAGCAGTTCTTC
TRBV28,14,TRBJ2-3,few,-,CASSPEPAVNTQYF,TGTGCCAGCAGTCCAGAACCCGCCGTAAATACGCAGTATTTT
TRBV6-6,11,TRBJ2-1,-,-,CASRENNEQFF,TGTGCCAGCAGGGAAAATAATGAGCAGTTCTTC
TRBV14,14,TRBJ2-1,-,-,CASSPRTAAYEQFF,TGTGCCAGCAGCCCTCGGACTGCTGCCTATGAGCAGTTCTTC
TRBV5-6,14,TRBJ1-1,-,-,CASSLADWNTEAFF,TGTGCCAGCAGCTTGGCGGACTGGAACACTGAAGCTTTCTTT
TRBV28,13,TRBJ2-1,-,-,CASSLGVYNEQFF,TGTGCCAGCAGTTTAGGGGTCTACAATGAGCAGTTCTTC
TRBV5-4,16,TRBJ2-1,-,TRBD2,CASSHKRGGRDNEQFF,TGTGCCAGCAGCCACAAGCGGGGGGGCCGGGACAATGAGCAGTTCTTC
TRBV13,17,TRBJ2-7,few,TRBD1,CASSLGLRGQSTYEQYF,TGTGCCAGCAGCTTAGGCCTCAGGGGACAGTCTACCTACGAGCAGTACTTC
TRBV29-1,12,TRBJ1-1,-,-,CSALFLNTEAFF,TGCAGCGCCCTCTTCCTGAACACTGAAGCTTTCTTT
TRBV29-1,12,TRBJ1-2,-,TRBD1,CSALQGLGGYTF,TGCAGCGCCCTACAGGGGTTAGGTGGCTACACCTTC
TRBV20-1,11,TRBJ1-2,few,-,CSTKSIDGYTF,TGCAGTACCAAATCAATAGACGGCTACACCTTC
TRBV4-3,16,TRBJ2-3,few,TRBD2,CASSQGLASRTDTQYF,TGCGCCAGCAGCCAAGGACTAGCGTCCCGCACAGATACGCAGTATTTT
TRBV11-3,16,TRBJ2-4,-,TRBD1,CASSLYGDRGENIQYF,TGTGCCAGCAGCTTATATGGGGACAGGGGAGAAAACATTCAGTACTTC
TRBV7-2,13,TRBJ2-1,few,-,CASSLTGGNEQFF,TGTGCCAGCAGCCTCACCGGCGGCAATGAGCAGTTCTTC
TRBV27,16,TRBJ2-1,-,-,CASSPRPGPLRGEQFF,TGTGCCAGCAGCCCCCGGCCGGGACCCCTTAGGGGTGAGCAGTTCTTC
TRBV11-2,14,TRBJ2-1,-,-,CASTQGGPANEQFF,TGTGCCAGCACCCAGGGGGGGCCCGCCAATGAGCAGTTCTTC
TRBV5-1,14,TRBJ1-1,few,-,CASSGHRLNTEAFF,TGCGCCAGCAGCGGCCACAGATTGAACACTGAAGCTTTCTTT
TRBV23-1,19,TRBJ1-5,-,-,CASSQYSGSGCNIYQPQHF,TGCGCCAGCAGTCAATATTCCGGTTCAGGGTGTAACATCTATCAGCCCCAGCATTTT
TRBV4-3,15,TRBJ2-5,few,TRBD2,CASSPGLAGDRTQYF,TGCGCCAGCAGCCCGGGACTAGCGGGGGATCGGACCCAGTACTTC
TRBV9,18,TRBJ1-2,few,TRBD1,CASSASKVPGQDHYGYTF,TGTGCCAGCAGCGCATCCAAGGTACCGGGACAGGACCACTATGGCTACACCTTC